This T cell receptor (beta chain) was recovered during a study of cytotoxic CD8 clonotypes in ibrutinib-treated CLL. On the study more broadly: Partial responders 24, complete 2; about 12 progressed and about 14 stayed in remission by median around 62 months. Response samples were drawn at a median of about eleven months of treatment, range 6 to 36. Study-level points and caveats: Sampling times (in sustained-remission versus progressing patients) were not the same. At ibrutinib response, clonality increased, and at progression it declined back toward baseline.

About this clone: Its target is not known.

The germline V and J ends were trimmed by 5 bases and 1 base, with 9 bases remaining between them. The CDR3 runs to 13 residues. Germline CDR1 reads SGHVS; CDR2 reads FQNEAQ. Using immunoSEQ multiplex PCR, the repertoire was profiled, and TCRdb retains in-frame clones only, with some absent. Here the sample spans 300,000 or so clones, 60% to 80% being singletons. This TCR came from a human donor with chronic lymphocytic leukemia. The sample here was PBMCs, taken after 36 months of ibrutinib treatment. The J gene is TRBJ2-7, the V gene TRBV7-8, with D perhaps TRBD1 (6 bases). The CDR3 here is CASSHRVSYEQYF. The CDR3 nucleotides are TGTGCCAGCAGCCACAGGGTATCCTACGAGCAGTACTTC.